These T cell receptor beta chains were read from a single sample in a study of cytomegalovirus exposure and HLA in healthy donors. Clones were read by immunoSEQ multiplex PCR, and TCRdb kept only the in-frame ones, dropping some. Its clone listing holds around 130,000 clones. The specimen was PBMCs. The receptor source for this set is a woman between 40 and 50 years old in good health and CMV-seronegative. The CDR3 runs from the conserved cysteine through the conserved F or W. A D gene is named only where the DNA matches it firmly.

>-|TRBV6-4|TRBJ1-6
TGTGCCAGCAGTCTGACAGAATCGTATAATTCACCCCTCCACTTT
CASSLTESYNSPLHF
>-|TRBV7-9|TRBJ1-5
TGTGCCAGCAGCTTAGCAGAGGATAGCAATCAGCCCCAGCATTTT
CASSLAEDSNQPQHF
>-|TRBV2|TRBJ1-1
TGTGCCAGCAGTGAAAATCTTTACCTGGGGAGTGAAGCTTTCTTT
CASSENLYLGSEAFF
>TRBD2|TRBV7-6|TRBJ2-1
TGTGCCAGCAGCTTGTCTAGCGGGGGCCTCAATGAGCAGTTCTTC
CASSLSSGGLNEQFF
>TRBD1|TRBV5-1|TRBJ2-7
TGCGCCAGCAGCTGGTCCGGGACAGGGTCCTACGAGCAGTACTTC
CASSWSGTGSYEQYF
>-|TRBV5-1|TRBJ1-2
TGCGCCAGCAGCCAGGTGGGCCCGTATGGCTACACCTTC
CASSQVGPYGYTF
>TRBD1|TRBV7-3|TRBJ2-5
TGTGCCAGCAGCTCTGGGCGGACAGGGCAAGAGACCCAGTACTTC
CASSSGRTGQETQYF
>-|TRBV19|TRBJ1-1
TGTGCCAGTACCTCGACAGCTAACACTGAAGCTTTCTTT
CASTSTANTEAFF
>TRBD2|TRBV5-1|TRBJ2-3
TGCGCCAGCAGCCGGCGGCCAGCGGGGGGTACAGATACGCAGTATTTT
CASSRRPAGGTDTQYF
>-|TRBV4-1|TRBJ1-4
TGCGCCAGCGGCCTGACGGGGGGGGTTTATGAAAAACTGTTTTTT
CASGLTGGVYEKLFF
>TRBD1|TRBV6-1|TRBJ1-3
TGTGCCAGCAGTGCGGGACAGGGGACTGGAAACACCATATATTTT
CASSAGQGTGNTIYF
>-|TRBV7-3|TRBJ2-3
TGTGCCAGCAGCTTCCGAGGAGATACGCAGTATTTT
CASSFRGDTQYF
>TRBD1|TRBV28|TRBJ1-5
TGTGCCAGCAGTTCAGGACAGGGGGGTCAGCCCCAGCATTTT
CASSSGQGGQPQHF
>-|TRBV7-6|TRBJ1-5
TGTGCCAGCAGCTTAGGGACAGAAAATAGCAATCAGCCCCAGCATTTT
CASSLGTENSNQPQHF
>TRBD1|TRBV6-6|TRBJ1-2
TGTGCCAGCAGTTACTCGTCTAAAGGGGGCGATGGCTACACCTTC
CASSYSSKGGDGYTF
>-|TRBV7-9|TRBJ1-4
TGTGCCAGCAGCTCGATAGGGGTTCGCGAAAAACTGTTTTTT
CASSSIGVREKLFF
>-|TRBV5-1|TRBJ1-1
TGCGCCAGCAGCTTGGCCAACCCAGTGAACACTGAAGCTTTCTTT
CASSLANPVNTEAFF
>TRBD2|TRBV27|TRBJ2-1
TGTGCCAGCAGTCCCTGGACTAGCGGGGGCCTGGCAAGTGAGCAGTTCTTC
CASSPWTSGGLASEQFF
>-|TRBV11-3|TRBJ2-1
TGTGCCAGCAGCTTGCGGGGGCTATACAATGAGCAGTTCTTC
CASSLRGLYNEQFF
>TRBD1|TRBV5-4|TRBJ2-7
TGTGCCAGCAGCTTTCTAGGGGGCCTACCCTACGAGCAGTACTTC
CASSFLGGLPYEQYF
>-|TRBV5-8|TRBJ1-1
TGTGCCAGCAGTCCCGGGGAGGTGGACATGAACACTGAAGCTTTCTTT
CASSPGEVDMNTEAFF
>-|TRBV7-9|TRBJ1-2
TGTGCCAGCAGCTTAATGCAGGGCTATGGCTACACCTTC
CASSLMQGYGYTF
>TRBD1|TRBV7-9|TRBJ2-7
TGTGCCAGCAGCCTTATGACAGGGGGCGAGCAGTACTTC
CASSLMTGGEQYF
>-|TRBV25-1|TRBJ1-2
TGTGCCAGCAGTGTACCGGGACTGATCGACTATGGCTACACCTTC
CASSVPGLIDYGYTF
>-|TRBV25-1|TRBJ2-1
TGTGCCAGCAGTGGTACAGGGCTGCTCAATGAGCAGTTCTTC
CASSGTGLLNEQFF
>-|TRBV9|TRBJ2-4
TGTGCCAGCAAGACAGGTTCCAAAAACATTCAGTACTTC
CASKTGSKNIQYF
>TRBD1|TRBV7-9|TRBJ1-1
TGTGCCAGCAGCTTAGGGGGGACAGGGGTCACTGAAGCTTTCTTT
CASSLGGTGVTEAFF
>-|TRBV12-5|TRBJ2-2
TGTGCTTCAAGCAACACCGGGGAGCTGTTTTTT
CASSNTGELFF
>-|TRBV7-2|TRBJ2-7
TGTGCCAGCAGCTCCTCCCAGGTTCAGGCCTACGAGCAGTACTTC
CASSSSQVQAYEQYF
>TRBD1|TRBV2|TRBJ1-3
TGTGCCAGCAGGGACAGGGCCTCATCTGGAAACACCATATATTTT
CASRDRASSGNTIYF
>TRBD2|TRBV2|TRBJ2-2
TGTGCCAGCAGGGGTAGCGGGGTGAACACCGGGGAGCTGTTTTTT
CASRGSGVNTGELFF
>-|TRBV28|TRBJ1-2
TGTGCCAGCAGTCCCCGAGGAGGGTTCTATGGCTACACCTTC
CASSPRGGFYGYTF
>TRBD1|TRBV7-8|TRBJ1-4
TGTGCCAGCAGCTTAGATCGGGACAGGGGGCGCCGAACCCTTAATGAAAAACTGTTTTTT
CASSLDRDRGRRTLNEKLFF
>TRBD2|TRBV28|TRBJ2-3
TGTGCCAGCAGTTTATTGGTGGCTAGCGGGGACACAGATACGCAGTATTTT
CASSLLVASGDTDTQYF
>TRBD1|TRBV6-1|TRBJ1-2
TGTGCCAGCAGTACTCTGGGACAGCACTATGGCTACACCTTC
CASSTLGQHYGYTF
>-|TRBV5-1|TRBJ2-1
TGCGCCAGCAGCCTAGCTAACCGGGGGTACAATGAGCAGTTCTTC
CASSLANRGYNEQFF
>TRBD1|TRBV9|TRBJ1-2
TGTGCCAGCAGCGTAGCGACAGGGGTCCCATCCTATGGCTACACCTTC
CASSVATGVPSYGYTF
>-|TRBV6-5|TRBJ1-5
TGTGCCAGCAGTGGGAGAGGCAATCAGCCCCAGCATTTT
CASSGRGNQPQHF
>-|TRBV13|TRBJ2-2
TGTGCCAGCAGCCGAAAGGGACACCCGAACACCGGGGAGCTGTTTTTT
CASSRKGHPNTGELFF
>-|TRBV28|TRBJ1-2
TGTGCCAGCAGTTCCTATCCCCCGGGGGTCTATGGCTACACCTTC
CASSSYPPGVYGYTF
>TRBD2|TRBV7-2|TRBJ2-3
TGTGCCAGCTCCGCCCGGGGACTAGCGGGGGGGGTTAGGGCAGATACGCAGTATTTT
CASSARGLAGGVRADTQYF
>TRBD2|TRBV14|TRBJ2-7
TGTGCCAGCAGCCACCGAAGCGGGGGAGCCTACGAGCAGTACTTC
CASSHRSGGAYEQYF
>TRBD1|TRBV18|TRBJ1-1
TGTGCCAGCTCACCACTTCCAGGGGGCAACACTGAAGCTTTCTTT
CASSPLPGGNTEAFF
>-|TRBV7-2|TRBJ2-2
TGTGCCAGCAGCCGACAGGCGAACACCGGGGAGCTGTTTTTT
CASSRQANTGELFF
>-|TRBV21-1|TRBJ2-3
TGTGCCAGCAGCAAAGGGGGAGCGGGGACGCAGTATTTT
CASSKGGAGTQYF